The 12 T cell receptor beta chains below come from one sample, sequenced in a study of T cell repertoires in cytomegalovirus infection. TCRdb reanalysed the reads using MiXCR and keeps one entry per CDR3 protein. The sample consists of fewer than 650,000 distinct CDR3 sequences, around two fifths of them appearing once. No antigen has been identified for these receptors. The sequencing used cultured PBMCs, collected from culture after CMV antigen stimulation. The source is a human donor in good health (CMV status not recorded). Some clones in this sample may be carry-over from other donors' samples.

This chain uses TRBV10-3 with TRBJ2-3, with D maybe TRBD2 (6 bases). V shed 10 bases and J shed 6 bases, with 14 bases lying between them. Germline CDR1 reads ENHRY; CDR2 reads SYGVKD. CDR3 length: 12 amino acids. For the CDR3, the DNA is TGTGCCACCTCCGGGGGTCCGGATACGCAGTATTTT. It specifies CATSGGPDTQYF.

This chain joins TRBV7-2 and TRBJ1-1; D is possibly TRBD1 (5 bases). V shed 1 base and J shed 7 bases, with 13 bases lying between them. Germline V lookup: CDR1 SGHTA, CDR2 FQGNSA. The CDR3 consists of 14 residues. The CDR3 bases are TGTGCCAGCAGCTTAGGGGGGGATTCTATTGAAGCTTTCTTT. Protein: CASSLGGDSIEAFF. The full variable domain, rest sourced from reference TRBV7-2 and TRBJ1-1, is GAGVSQSPSNKVTEKGKDVELRCDPISGHTALYWYRQSLGQGLEFLIYFQGNSAPDKSGLPSDRFSAERTGGSVSTLTIQRTQQEDSAVYLCASSLGGDSIEAFFGQGTRLTVV.

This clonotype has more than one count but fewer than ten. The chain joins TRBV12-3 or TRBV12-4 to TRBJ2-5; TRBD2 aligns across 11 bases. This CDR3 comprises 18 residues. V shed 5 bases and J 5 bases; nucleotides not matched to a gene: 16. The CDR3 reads CASSLNQGPSGGSETQYF. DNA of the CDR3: TGTGCCAGCAGTCTTAACCAAGGGCCTAGCGGGGGGAGCGAGACCCAGTACTTC.

This CDR3 is CASSSTGYEQYV. CDR3 nucleotide sequence: TGTGCCAGCAGCTCTACAGGTTACGAGCAGTACGTC. The chain is built from TRBV7-6 and TRBJ2-7, with D maybe TRBD1 (5 bases). The CDR3 totals 12 residues. V was cut by 4 bases and J by 4 bases, with 8 bases left in between. Looked up from germline, CDR1 is SGHVS and CDR2 is FNYEAQ.

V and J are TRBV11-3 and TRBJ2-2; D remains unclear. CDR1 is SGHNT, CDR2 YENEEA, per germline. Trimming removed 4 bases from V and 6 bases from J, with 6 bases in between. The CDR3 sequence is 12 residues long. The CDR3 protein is CASSSQSGELFF. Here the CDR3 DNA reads TGTGCCAGCAGCTCCCAATCCGGGGAGCTGTTTTTT.

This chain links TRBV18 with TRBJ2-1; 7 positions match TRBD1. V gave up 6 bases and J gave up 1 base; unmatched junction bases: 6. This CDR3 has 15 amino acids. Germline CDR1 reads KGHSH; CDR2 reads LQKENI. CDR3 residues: CASSLRGWSYNEQFF. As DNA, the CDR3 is TGTGCCAGCTCCCTCAGGGGGTGGTCCTACAATGAGCAGTTCTTC.

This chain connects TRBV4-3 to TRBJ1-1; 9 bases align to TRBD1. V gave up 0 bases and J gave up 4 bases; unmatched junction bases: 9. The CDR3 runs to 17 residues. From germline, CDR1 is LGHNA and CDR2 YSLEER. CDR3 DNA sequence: TGCGCCAGCAGCCAAGAAGTCAACAGGGGGCTCGGCACTGAAGCTTTCTTT. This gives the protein CASSQEVNRGLGTEAFF.

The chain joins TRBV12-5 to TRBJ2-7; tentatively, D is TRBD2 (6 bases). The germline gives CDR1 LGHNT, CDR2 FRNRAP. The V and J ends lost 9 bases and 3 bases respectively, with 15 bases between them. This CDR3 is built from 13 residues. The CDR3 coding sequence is TGTGCTAGGATGGGACTGGAGGGCTACGAGCAGTACTTC. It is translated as CARMGLEGYEQYF.

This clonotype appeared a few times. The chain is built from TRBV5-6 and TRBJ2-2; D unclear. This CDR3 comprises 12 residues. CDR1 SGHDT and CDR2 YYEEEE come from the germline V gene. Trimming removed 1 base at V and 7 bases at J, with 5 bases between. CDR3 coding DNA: TGTGCCAGCAGCTTGATTGGCGGGGAGCTGTTTTTT. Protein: CASSLIGGELFF.

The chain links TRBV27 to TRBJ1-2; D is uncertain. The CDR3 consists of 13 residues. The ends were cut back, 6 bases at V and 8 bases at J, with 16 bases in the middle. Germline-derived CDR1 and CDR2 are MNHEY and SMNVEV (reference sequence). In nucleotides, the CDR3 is TGTGCCAGCAGCGCGGGAGGGCCCCGGGGCTACACCTTC. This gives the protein CASSAGGPRGYTF.

The CDR3: CASSIPRGDVPQLFF. Written as DNA, the CDR3 is TGTGCCAGTAGTATCCCCAGGGGGGATGTCCCACAACTGTTTTTT. The chain links TRBV19 to TRBJ1-4; 7 bases map to TRBD1. The trim removed 3 bases at V and 12 bases at J, leaving 13 bases unmatched. In germline, CDR1 is LNHDA, CDR2 SQIVND (reference sequence). The CDR3 is made up of 15 amino acids.

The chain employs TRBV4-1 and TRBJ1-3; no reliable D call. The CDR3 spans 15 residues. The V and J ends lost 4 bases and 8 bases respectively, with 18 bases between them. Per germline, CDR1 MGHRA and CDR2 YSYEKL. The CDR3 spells CASSRPGSIGDTIYF. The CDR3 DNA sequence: TGCGCCAGCAGCCGACCGGGGTCCATCGGGGACACCATATATTTT.